Following are 5 T cell receptor beta chains from one sample sequenced in a study of T cells after yellow fever vaccination. TCRdb processed the 5' RACE reads anew with MiXCR; each CDR3 protein has one entry. The sample carries roughly 56,000 distinct CDR3 sequences, 5.7% recorded once. The sample here was PBMCs, either bulk or a sorted T-cell subset (CD4+, CD8+, memory, or dextramer-sorted; not recorded which), taken on the day of the yellow fever booster vaccination. The receptor source for this set is a man aged 18-30 years who received the YFV17D yellow fever vaccine.

This clonotype was recorded many times. This rearrangement joins TRBV19 to TRBJ2-1, with 12 bases identical to TRBD2. With V trimmed by 5 bases and J by 7 bases, 6 bases remained unmatched. Germline-derived CDR1 and CDR2 are LNHDA and SQIVND (reference sequence). The CDR3 is 15 residues long. In nucleotides, the CDR3 is TGTGCCAGTAGTGAAACTAGCGGGGGGTCTAATGAGCAGTTCTTC. Translating gives CASSETSGGSNEQFF.

This clonotype was recorded a few times. The genes are TRBV10-3 and TRBJ2-1, with 10 bases identical to TRBD2. CDR1 and CDR2 (germline): ENHRY, SYGVKD. This CDR3 region has 14 residues. Trimming cost V 4 bases and J 6 bases; bases outside gene matches: 3. CDR3: CAISVTSGPNEQFF. The CDR3 DNA reads as TGTGCCATCAGTGTGACTAGCGGGCCCAATGAGCAGTTCTTC.

This clonotype was seen more than once but under ten times. The chain joins TRBV5-1 to TRBJ2-1; D call uncertain. V lost 0 bases, J lost 1 base, and 5 bases lay in between. The CDR3 is 14 amino acids. Per germline, CDR1 SGHRS and CDR2 YFSETQ. The CDR3 sequence: CASSLDTSYNEQFF. In DNA, the CDR3 is TGCGCCAGCAGCTTGGACACATCCTACAATGAGCAGTTCTTC.

This clonotype was detected many times. CDR3 DNA sequence: TGTGCCAGCAGCGGTCCGACAGGGCCTAATGAAAAACTGTTTTTT. This gives the protein CASSGPTGPNEKLFF. The chain combines TRBV7-9 with TRBJ1-4; TRBD1 matches at 7 bases. The CDR3 length is 15 residues. V lost 5 bases to trimming and J lost 3 bases; unmatched junction nucleotides: 6. CDR1 is SEHNR and CDR2 is FQNEAQ in the germline V gene (reference sequence).

The V call is TRBV20-1, the J call TRBJ1-5; D gene uncertain. The ends were cut back, 6 bases at V and 2 bases at J, with 11 bases in the middle. Germline CDR1 is DFQATT and CDR2 is SNEGSKA (reference sequence). The CDR3 runs 13 residues. DNA of the CDR3: TGCAGTGCCAGCCGTGGGGGCAATCAGCCCCAGCATTTT. This codes for CSASRGGNQPQHF.